The entry that follows covers one T cell receptor beta chain sequence. Germline V gene data show CDR1 as SGDLS and CDR2 as YYNGEE. This CDR3 comprises 14 residues. Trimming cost V 0 bases and J 0 bases, with 7 bases left between them. Those who participated ranged in age from roughly 18 to 90 years and resided in under 25 US areas. Participants had their cohort set by participant-reported clinical history. The method was immunoSEQ multiplex PCR; TCRdb's version includes in-frame clones alone and lacks a portion of them. The data contain 250,000 or so clones, 80% to 85% of them seen just once; the ten biggest clones take up roughly 3.6%. This entry is derived from a study of blood T cell repertoires in COVID-19. About the research overall: Italy, Spain and the United States were the sources of the convalescent and acute COVID-19 samples.

The V call is TRBV9, the J call TRBJ2-7; D not certain. This TCR came from a man aged 45-65 years who had recovered from COVID-19. Sequencing was carried out using PBMCs or T cells enriched from blood (not recorded which). CDR3 region: CASSVEPGSYEQYF. DNA of the CDR3: TGTGCCAGCAGCGTAGAGCCCGGCTCCTACGAGCAGTACTTC.